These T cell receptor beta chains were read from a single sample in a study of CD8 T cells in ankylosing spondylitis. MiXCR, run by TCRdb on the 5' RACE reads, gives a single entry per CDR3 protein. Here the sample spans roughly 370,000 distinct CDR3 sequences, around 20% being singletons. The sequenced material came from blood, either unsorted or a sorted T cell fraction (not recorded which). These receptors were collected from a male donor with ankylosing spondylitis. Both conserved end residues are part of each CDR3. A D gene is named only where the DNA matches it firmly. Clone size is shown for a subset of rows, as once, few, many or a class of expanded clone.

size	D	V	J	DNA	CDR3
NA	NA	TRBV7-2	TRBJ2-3	TGTGCCAGCAGCTTAGGACGGGTAACAGATACGCAGTATTTT	CASSLGRVTDTQYF
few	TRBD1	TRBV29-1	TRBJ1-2	TGCAGCGTTGAGAAAGGGGGCTGGGATGGCTACACCTTC	CSVEKGGWDGYTF
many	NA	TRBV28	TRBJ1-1	TGTGCCAGCAGTTTTAATAGGAGGAGGTTGGGCACTGAAGCTTTCTTT	CASSFNRRRLGTEAFF
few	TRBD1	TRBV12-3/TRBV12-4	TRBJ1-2	TGTGCCAGCAGTTTTGGGAGGGGACAGGGGGCAGGAGGCTACACCTTC	CASSFGRGQGAGGYTF
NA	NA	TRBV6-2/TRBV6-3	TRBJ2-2	TGTGCCAGCAGTTGGACAGAGCACACCGGGGAGCTGTTTTTT	CASSWTEHTGELFF
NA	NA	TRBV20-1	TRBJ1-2	TGCAGTGCTAGAGATCGGGCCCACCTGGAGTACGGGGTAGGAGGCTACACCTTC	CSARDRAHLEYGVGGYTF
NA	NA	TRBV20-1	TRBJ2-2	TGCAGTGCTAGATTAGGGGAACATCTTACCGGGGAGCTGTTTTTT	CSARLGEHLTGELFF
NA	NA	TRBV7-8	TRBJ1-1	TGTGCCAGCAGCCTGGCGGACACGACTTACACTGAAGCTTTCTTT	CASSLADTTYTEAFF
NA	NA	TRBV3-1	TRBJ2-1	TGTGCCAGCAGCCAAACTGCCTTTTCCGTACAGTTCTTC	CASSQTAFSVQFF
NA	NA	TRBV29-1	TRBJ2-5	TGCAGCGCCTATAGCGGAGTGTACCAAGAGACCCAGTACTTC	CSAYSGVYQETQYF
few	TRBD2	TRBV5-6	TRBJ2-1	TGTGCCAGCAGCTGGAGTTCTAGCGGGCTTTACAATGAGCAGTTCTTC	CASSWSSSGLYNEQFF
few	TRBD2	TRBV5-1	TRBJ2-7	TGCGCCAGCAGCACCGGGACTAGCGGGACGGCTCTGAGGGAGCAGTACTTC	CASSTGTSGTALREQYF
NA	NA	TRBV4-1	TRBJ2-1	TGCGCCAGTACCCTTTCGTTTCCAGCCTACAATGAGCAGTTCTTC	CASTLSFPAYNEQFF
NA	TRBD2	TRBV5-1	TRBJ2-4	TGCGCCAGCAGCCCCGGACTAGCGGGAGGGCCGGACATTCAGTACTTC	CASSPGLAGGPDIQYF
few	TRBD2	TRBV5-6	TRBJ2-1	TGTGCCAGCAGTCGATTGGGTAGCGGGAGGACGTCGTACAATGAGCAGTTCTTC	CASSRLGSGRTSYNEQFF
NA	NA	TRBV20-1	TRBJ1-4	TGCAGTGCTAGAATACGGGGCGGAAAACTGTTTTTT	CSARIRGGKLFF
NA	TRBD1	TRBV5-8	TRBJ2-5	TGTGCCAGCAGCGATCGGACAGGCGGTTATATACAAGAGACCCAGTACTTC	CASSDRTGGYIQETQYF
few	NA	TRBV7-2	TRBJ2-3	TGTGCCAGCAGCTTAGACCGCCTAGATGGCGCAGATACGCAGTATTTT	CASSLDRLDGADTQYF
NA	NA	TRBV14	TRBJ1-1	TGTGCCAGCAGCCAGTTTCAGAACACTGAAGCTTTCTTT	CASSQFQNTEAFF
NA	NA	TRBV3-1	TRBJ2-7	TGTGCCAGCAGCCAAGACCGTGACTACGAGCAGTACTTC	CASSQDRDYEQYF
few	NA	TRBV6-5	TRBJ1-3	TGTGCCAGCAGTTCCGGGGTTACTGGAAACACCATATATTTT	CASSSGVTGNTIYF
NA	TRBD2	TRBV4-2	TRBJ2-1	TGTGCCAGCAGCCAAGATGGGGCGGGAGGCGATGAGCAGTTCTTC	CASSQDGAGGDEQFF
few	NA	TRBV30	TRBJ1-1	TGTGCCTGGAGTACTGGGACCGCGGCTTTCTTT	CAWSTGTAAFF
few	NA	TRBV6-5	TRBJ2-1	TGTGCCAGCAGTTACTCGTGGACACTATCCTACAATGAGCAGTTCTTC	CASSYSWTLSYNEQFF
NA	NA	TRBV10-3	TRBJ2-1	TGTGCCATCAGTGAGTCTGGGCCTTTCGGTTACAATGAGCAGTTCTTC	CAISESGPFGYNEQFF
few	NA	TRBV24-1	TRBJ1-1	TGTGCCACCAGTGACCCTGACAGTGTGGCTTTCTTT	CATSDPDSVAFF
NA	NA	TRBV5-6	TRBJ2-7	TGTGCCAGCAGCTTGGGGGACGGACACTACGAGCAGTACTTC	CASSLGDGHYEQYF
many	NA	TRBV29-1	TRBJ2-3	TGCAGCGTTGCAGGCTCAACAGATACGCAGTATTTT	CSVAGSTDTQYF
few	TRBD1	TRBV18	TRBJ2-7	TGTGCCAGCTCACTATCTCCGGGACAGGCCTCCTACGAGCAGTACTTC	CASSLSPGQASYEQYF
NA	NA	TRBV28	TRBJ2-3	TGTGCCAGCAGTCCCCTTTCCACGAGGGATACGCAGTATTTT	CASSPLSTRDTQYF
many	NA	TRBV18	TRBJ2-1	TGTGCCAGCAACCGCGGTCACGATGAGCAGTTCTTC	CASNRGHDEQFF
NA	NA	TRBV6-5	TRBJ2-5	TGTGCCAGCAGTTACGGCTACGACGGGGGAGAGACCCAGTACTTC	CASSYGYDGGETQYF
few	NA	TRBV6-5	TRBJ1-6	TGTGCCAGCAGTTACTCCCCCGGGGGACGAGCAAATTCACCCCTCCACTTT	CASSYSPGGRANSPLHF
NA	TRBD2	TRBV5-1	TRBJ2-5	TGCGCCAGCAGCTTGGTGGGAGGGAGAGAGACCCAGTACTTC	CASSLVGGRETQYF
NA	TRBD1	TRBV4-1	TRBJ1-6	TGCGCCAGCAGCCGAGCCGGACAGGGGGCGACTCCTAATTCACCCCTCCACTTT	CASSRAGQGATPNSPLHF
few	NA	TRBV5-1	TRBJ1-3	TGCGCCAGCAGCTTGCCCTCTGGAAACACCATATATTTT	CASSLPSGNTIYF
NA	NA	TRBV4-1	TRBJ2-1	TGCGCCAGCAGCCAAAACCGATTCCCCCCGCAGTTCTTC	CASSQNRFPPQFF
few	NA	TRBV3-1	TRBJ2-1	TGTGCCAGCAGCACAACAAGAGCCAATGAGCAGTTCTTC	CASSTTRANEQFF
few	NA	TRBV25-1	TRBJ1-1	TGTGCCAGCAGTGAAACCGGGGTAAACACTGAAGCTTTCTTT	CASSETGVNTEAFF
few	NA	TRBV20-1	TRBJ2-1	TGCAGTGCTAGTCCGCGCGGGAAGTACAATGAGCAGTTCTTC	CSASPRGKYNEQFF
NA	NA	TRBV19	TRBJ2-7	TGTGCCAGTAGTATCTCTAGGACAGCCTACGAGCAGTACTTC	CASSISRTAYEQYF
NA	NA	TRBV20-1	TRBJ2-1	TGCAGTGCTGAACAGGTCACCGTGGACAATGAGCAGTTCTTC	CSAEQVTVDNEQFF
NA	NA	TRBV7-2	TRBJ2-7	TGTGCCAGCAGCTTAAACGGCGGGGACGACTACGAGCAGTACTTC	CASSLNGGDDYEQYF
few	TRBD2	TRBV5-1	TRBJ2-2	TGCGCCAGCAGCAAGGGGACTAGCGGGAACACCGGGGAGCTGTTTTTT	CASSKGTSGNTGELFF
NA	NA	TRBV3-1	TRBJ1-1	TGTGCCAGCACCACCTCCGGGGGCTCGAACACTGAAGCTTTCTTT	CASTTSGGSNTEAFF
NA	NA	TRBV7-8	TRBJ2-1	TGTGCCAGCAGCTTAGCGCACTACAATGAGCAGTTCTTC	CASSLAHYNEQFF
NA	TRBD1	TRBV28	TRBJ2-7	TGTGCCATCCGGCCCGAAGGGGGCTCCTCCGAGCAGTACTTC	CAIRPEGGSSEQYF
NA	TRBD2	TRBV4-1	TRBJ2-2	TGCGCCAGCAGCCTCCAGAGGGCTAGCGGGAGAAGGAACACCGGGGAGCTGTTTTTT	CASSLQRASGRRNTGELFF
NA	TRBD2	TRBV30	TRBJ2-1	TGTGCCGGGAGGGTCTCCTTCAACAATGAGCAGTTCTTC	CAGRVSFNNEQFF
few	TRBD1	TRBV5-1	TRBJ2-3	TGCGCCAGCAGCTTGGGGACAGGGGAAACAGATACGCAGTATTTT	CASSLGTGETDTQYF